The 5 T cell receptor beta chains presented below share a single source sample, sequenced in a study of blood T cell repertoires in COVID-19. Only in-frame clones appear in the TCRdb table, and some are missing; sequencing was by immunoSEQ multiplex PCR. The table lists about 80,000 clones, about 79% of them singletons, with about a sixth in the top ten. The sequencing sample was made of peripheral blood. The receptors derive from a human donor in a cohort sampled during active COVID-19.

The chain carries TRBV19 and TRBJ2-3; D may be TRBD2 (7 bases). The CDR3 is made up of 16 amino acids. Germline V gene sequence: CDR1 LNHDA, CDR2 SQIVND (reference sequence). Trimming cost V 7 bases and J 8 bases, with 25 bases left between them. The CDR3 coding sequence is TGTGCCAGTAACAATGGGGGGGGCCGTGCTCTTTTTACGCAGTATTTT. Protein sequence: CASNNGGGRALFTQYF.

The CDR3 bases are TGTGCCAGCAGCTGGGGACAGGGAGGTTACGAGCAGTACTTC. Its protein is CASSWGQGGYEQYF. This chain connects TRBV3-1 (or the pseudogene TRBV3-2) to TRBJ2-7; 9 nucleotides line up with TRBD1. Germline CDR1 and CDR2: LGHDT and YNNKEL (reference sequence). The CDR3 extends over 14 amino acids. The ends lost 5 bases at V and 4 bases at J; junction bases unmatched: 6.

The V gene is TRBV5-5, the J gene TRBJ1-2; possible D gene TRBD1, 5 bases. The germline V gene has CDR1 SGHKS and CDR2 YYEKEE (reference sequence). Trimming took 6 bases from V and 6 from J, leaving 21 bases between them. The CDR3 is made up of 15 amino acids. The CDR3 is CASNEPGGVINGYTF. The DNA for the CDR3 is TGTGCCAGCAACGAACCCGGGGGGGTTATCAATGGCTACACCTTC.

A single count supports this clone. This chain joins TRBV5-1 and TRBJ2-1; D might be TRBD1 (6 bases). CDR3 length: 15 amino acids. The germline gives CDR1 SGHRS, CDR2 YFSETQ. Trimming cost V 2 bases and J 4 bases, with 13 bases left between them. The CDR3 nucleotides read TGCGCCAGCAGCTTACAGACAGGACCATACAATGAGCAGTTCTTC. This encodes CASSLQTGPYNEQFF.

This chain links TRBV12-3 or TRBV12-4 with TRBJ2-7; D not resolved. The V gene lost 2 bases and the J gene lost 4 bases, with 9 bases spanning the gap. The CDR3 is made up of 13 amino acids. In DNA form, the CDR3 reads TGTGCCAGCAGTTTAACCGGTCCATACGAGCAGTACTTC. This sequence encodes CASSLTGPYEQYF.